A single sample gave rise to the 16 T cell receptor beta chains below, sequenced in a study of early T cells in non-severe SARS-CoV-2 infection. TCRdb fed the 5' RACE reads into MiXCR, producing one record per CDR3 protein. The sample lists roughly 53,000 distinct CDR3 sequences; approximately 10% were seen once. The sequenced sample was whole blood, obtained at baseline. The receptors derive from an adult who was a healthcare worker with PCR-confirmed SARS-CoV-2 infection or an uninfected control (not recorded which).

Only a few counts were recorded for this clonotype. As DNA, the CDR3 is TGCGCCAGCAGTGAGTGGGCCGAAGGAGCTTTCTTT. This sequence encodes CASSEWAEGAFF. This chain connects TRBV10-1 to TRBJ1-1; D call uncertain. Germline lookup yields CDR1 WNHNN and CDR2 SYGVQD (reference sequence). The CDR3 contains 12 residues. The V and J ends lost 1 base and 10 bases respectively, with 10 bases between them.

This clonotype appeared many times. V gene TRBV29-1 combines with J gene TRBJ2-7; possibly TRBD1 or TRBD2 for D (5 bases each). The CDR3 extends over 12 amino acids. CDR1 is SQVTM and CDR2 is ANQGSEA in the germline V gene. V lost 3 bases, J lost 5 bases, and 11 bases lay in between. CDR3 region: CSVDGAGDEQYF. As DNA, the CDR3 is TGCAGCGTTGACGGGGCCGGCGACGAGCAGTACTTC.

This clonotype was counted a few times. The CDR3 spells CASSFRDPSLAEAFF. The CDR3 DNA sequence: TGTGCCAGCTCCTTCCGGGACCCATCCCTCGCTGAAGCTTTCTTT. The rearrangement uses TRBV18 and TRBJ1-1; TRBD1 is a possible D gene (5 bases). V was shortened by 6 bases and J by 6 bases, with 20 bases between the two germline ends. Germline CDR1 reads KGHSH; CDR2 reads LQKENI. This CDR3 has 15 amino acids.

This clonotype has ten or more counts. The chain links TRBV18 to TRBJ2-7; the match to TRBD1 covers 8 bases. The CDR3 loop spans 13 amino acids. V gave up 5 bases and J gave up 4 bases; unmatched junction bases: 4. The germline gives CDR1 KGHSH, CDR2 LQKENI. The CDR3 reads CASSSGQGYEQYF. The CDR3, as DNA: TGTGCCAGCTCATCAGGACAGGGTTACGAGCAGTACTTC.

The chain uses TRBV6-5 and TRBJ2-5; TRBD2 matches at 10 bases. Germline V gives CDR1 MNHEY, CDR2 SVGAGI. V lost 5 bases to trimming and J lost 3 bases; unmatched junction nucleotides: 0. This CDR3 is built from 13 residues. The CDR3 sequence: CASSGLAEETQYF. The DNA for the CDR3 is TGTGCCAGCAGTGGACTAGCGGAAGAGACCCAGTACTTC.

This clonotype was recorded many times. The chain joins TRBV7-9 to TRBJ2-7; D unclear. V shed 5 bases and J shed 6 bases, with 14 bases lying between them. The germline V gene has CDR1 SEHNR and CDR2 FQNEAQ (reference sequence). The CDR3 consists of 13 residues. The CDR3 nucleotides read TGTGCCAGCAGCCCCCTGGTTTCTCCCGAGCAGTACTTC. Its translation: CASSPLVSPEQYF.

This clonotype has a count of ten or more. The chain has TRBV6-1 and TRBJ2-7; D possibly corresponds to TRBD1 (5 bases). Per the germline V gene, CDR1 is MNHNS and CDR2 is SASEGT. V lost 4 bases, J lost 2 bases, and 9 bases lay in between. The CDR3 contains 13 residues. CDR3 sequence (DNA): TGTGCCAGCAGTGTCAGGGAAACCTACGAGCAGTACTTC. It specifies CASSVRETYEQYF.

This clonotype has more than one count but fewer than ten. The V and J genes are TRBV27 and TRBJ2-7; D not certain. The CDR3 sequence is 14 residues long. V was trimmed by 5 bases and J by 0 bases, leaving 11 bases between them. The germline V gene encodes CDR1 MNHEY and CDR2 SMNVEV (reference sequence). CDR3 residues: CASSPDTGSYEQYF. In nucleotides, the CDR3 is TGTGCCAGCAGTCCCGACACGGGCTCCTACGAGCAGTACTTC.

The chain is built from TRBV6-6 and TRBJ2-7; TRBD1 is a possible D gene (5 bases). The germline V and J ends were trimmed by 4 bases and 3 bases, with 13 bases remaining between them. The CDR3 is 14 residues long. Germline V gene data show CDR1 as MNHNY and CDR2 as SVGAGI (reference sequence). CDR3: CASSSSAGNYEQYF. In nucleotides, the CDR3 is TGTGCCAGCAGTTCCTCGGCAGGGAACTACGAGCAGTACTTC.

For the CDR3, the DNA is TGTGCCAGCAGCTTAGCGCTAGGGGGTGAGCAGTTCTTC. Translation: CASSLALGGEQFF. V is TRBV7-6 and J is TRBJ2-1; weak D call: TRBD1 (6 bases). Between the trimmed V and J ends, which lost 0 bases and 9 bases, there was a span of 9 bases. The CDR3 is 13 amino acids. Germline CDR1 is SGHVS and CDR2 is FNYEAQ.

This clonotype was seen more than once but under ten times. The chain is built from TRBV7-2 and TRBJ2-3; 11 positions agree with TRBD2. The trim removed 6 bases at V and 0 bases at J, leaving 2 bases unmatched. The length of the CDR3 is 15 residues. Germline-derived CDR1 and CDR2 are SGHTA and FQGNSA. The CDR3, as DNA: TGTGCCAGCAGGACTAGCGGGACTAGCACAGATACGCAGTATTTT. It is translated as CASRTSGTSTDTQYF.

The CDR3 sequence: CASRNSGTVNSPLHF. The DNA for the CDR3 is TGTGCCAGCAGAAACTCTGGGACAGTTAATTCACCCCTCCACTTT. The rearrangement uses TRBV6-5 and TRBJ1-6, with 7 bases that match TRBD1. The CDR3 length is 15 residues. The V gene end was trimmed by 6 bases and the J gene end by 6 bases; junction bases not matched to a gene: 8. Germline V gives CDR1 MNHEY, CDR2 SVGAGI.

There are many counts of this clonotype. The V and J genes are TRBV5-4 and TRBJ2-1; 11 bases line up with TRBD1. The CDR3 has 14 amino acids. Germline V gene sequence: CDR1 SGHNT, CDR2 YYREEE (reference sequence). V lost 4 bases to trimming and J lost 8 bases; unmatched junction nucleotides: 5. The DNA of the CDR3 is TGTGCCAGCAGCGGGGACAGGGGGTATCATGAGCAGTTCTTC. This translates into CASSGDRGYHEQFF.

This clonotype was recorded once. The genes are TRBV12-3 or TRBV12-4 and TRBJ1-1; unclear D gene. Trimming stripped 6 bases from V and 7 bases from J, with 12 bases between. There are 12 residues in the CDR3. As DNA, the CDR3 is TGTGCCAGCAGCTTACTCGCGGGTGAAGCTTTCTTT. It encodes CASSLLAGEAFF.

There are many counts of this clonotype. The V call is TRBV20-1, the J call TRBJ1-2; perhaps TRBD1 as D (6 bases). The V gene lost 1 base and the J gene lost 4 bases, with 10 bases spanning the gap. Germline V gene sequence: CDR1 DFQATT, CDR2 SNEGSKA (reference sequence). The CDR3 extends over 13 amino acids. The CDR3 spells CSARGRGGYGYTF. The CDR3 DNA follows: TGCAGTGCTAGAGGCAGGGGTGGCTATGGCTACACCTTC.

This clonotype occurred many times. V and J are TRBV7-2 and TRBJ1-2; D is undetermined. Germline CDR1 is SGHTA and CDR2 is FQGNSA. The CDR3 consists of 14 residues. V dropped 1 base and J dropped 5 bases, with 11 bases sitting between them. Written as DNA, the CDR3 is TGTGCCAGCAGCTTAGAACGGAGGAGTTATGGCTACACCTTC. Translating gives CASSLERRSYGYTF.